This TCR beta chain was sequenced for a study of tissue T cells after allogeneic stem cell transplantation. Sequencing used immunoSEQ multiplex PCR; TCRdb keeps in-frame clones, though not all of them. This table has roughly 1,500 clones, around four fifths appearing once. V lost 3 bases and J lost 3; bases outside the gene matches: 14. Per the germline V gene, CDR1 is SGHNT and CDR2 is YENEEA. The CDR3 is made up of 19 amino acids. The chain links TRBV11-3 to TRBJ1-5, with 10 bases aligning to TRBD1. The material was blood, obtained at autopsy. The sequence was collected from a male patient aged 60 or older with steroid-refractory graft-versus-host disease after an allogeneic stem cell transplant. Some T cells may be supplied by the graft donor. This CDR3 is CASSFEKGQGYKTNQPQHF. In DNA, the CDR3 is TGTGCCAGCAGCTTCGAGAAGGGACAGGGGTACAAAACCAATCAGCCCCAGCATTTT.